This TCR beta chain was obtained from a study of blood T cell repertoires in COVID-19. Study context: Sites across the United States, Italy and Spain contributed samples from acute and convalescent COVID-19. T cells, B-cell-depleted T cells, or PBMCs supplied cDNA or gDNA.

Germline-derived CDR1 and CDR2 are SGHVS and FQNEAQ. Trimming cost V 2 bases and J 4 bases; bases outside gene matches: 5. The CDR3 is 15 amino acids. In the original workflow: Nucleated cell number was recorded as an estimate derived from reference gene primer amplification. Libraries were prepared by immunoSEQ multiplex PCR; TCRdb keeps only in-frame clonotypes and omits some of them. The V and J calls and clone size come from that table; D and trimming were worked out from the DNA. The data show 35,000 to 55,000 clones, around 89% seen once. The chain joins TRBV7-8 to TRBJ1-5, with 7 bases matching TRBD1. Sample: peripheral blood. The receptor's source is a man in his 70s with active COVID-19. The CDR3 reads CASSLNRGGNQPQHF. The DNA of the CDR3 is TGTGCCAGCAGCTTAAACAGGGGTGGGAATCAGCCCCAGCATTTT.